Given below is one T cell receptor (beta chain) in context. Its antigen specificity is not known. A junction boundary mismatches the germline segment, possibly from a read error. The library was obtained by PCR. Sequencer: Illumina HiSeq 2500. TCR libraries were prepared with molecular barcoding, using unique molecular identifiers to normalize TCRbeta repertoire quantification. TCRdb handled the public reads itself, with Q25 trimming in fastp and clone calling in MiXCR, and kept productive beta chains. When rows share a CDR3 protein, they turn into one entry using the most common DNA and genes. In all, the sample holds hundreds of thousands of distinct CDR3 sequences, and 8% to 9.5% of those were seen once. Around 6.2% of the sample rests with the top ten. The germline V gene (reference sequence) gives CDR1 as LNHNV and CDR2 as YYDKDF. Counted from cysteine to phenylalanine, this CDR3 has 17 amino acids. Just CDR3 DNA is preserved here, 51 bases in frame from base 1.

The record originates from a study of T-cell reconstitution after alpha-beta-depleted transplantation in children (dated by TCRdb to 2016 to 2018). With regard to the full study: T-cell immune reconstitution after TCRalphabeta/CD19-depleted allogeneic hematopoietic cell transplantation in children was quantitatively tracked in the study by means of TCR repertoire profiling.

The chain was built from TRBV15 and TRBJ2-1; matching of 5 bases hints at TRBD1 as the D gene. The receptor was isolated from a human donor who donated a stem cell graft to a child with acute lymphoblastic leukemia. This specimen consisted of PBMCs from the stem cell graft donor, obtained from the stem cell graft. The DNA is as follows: TGTGCCACCAGCGGAGACAGCCGCAGGAGCTCCTACAATGAGCAGTTCTTC. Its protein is CATSGDSRRSSYNEQFF.